This T cell receptor (beta chain) emerged from a study of T cell responses to AZD1222 COVID-19 vaccine. The wider study: Timing groups of about 4 and about 12 weeks for second doses were pooled. General study points: With two AZD1222 doses given, Spike-specific TCR breadth and depth both rose. Nearly half of the spike-specific TCRs reportedly recognize variant regions that carry no mutations. Donors in the cohort were predominantly white British and more often female, and clonal diversity was possibly underestimated.

Trimming took 1 base from V and 6 from J, leaving 13 bases between them. This CDR3 has 14 amino acids. CDR1 and CDR2 (germline): SEHNR, FQNEAQ (reference sequence). Measured with immunoSEQ multiplex PCR; TCRdb has only the in-frame clones, and not every one. The sample records about 110,000 clones, 82% being singletons. Concerning this clone: As yet, its antigen is unknown.

Sequences were derived from peripheral blood, sampled on day 0 of AZD1222 vaccination. This chain uses TRBV7-9 with TRBJ2-7; D not resolved. The TCR was taken from an adult in good health. CDR3 nucleotide sequence: TGTGCCAGCAGCTTAGGCACCTATCTGGGCGAGCAGTACTTC. It encodes CASSLGTYLGEQYF.